This TCR beta chain is drawn from a study of blood T cell repertoires in COVID-19. In the authors' methods: Reference gene primer amplification gave estimated nucleated cell counts. Clones were read by immunoSEQ multiplex PCR, and TCRdb kept only the in-frame ones, dropping some. The V and J calls and clone size are taken from that table; D and trimming were inferred from the DNA. The sample contains 150,000 to 200,000 clones, approximately 80% of which appear only once. This CDR3 comprises 12 residues. Germline V gene lookup returns CDR1 SNHLY and CDR2 FYNNEI. V gave up 6 bases and J gave up 10 bases; unmatched junction bases: 6.

This clonotype originated in a woman aged 55 to 70 who had recovered from COVID-19. The sequenced sample was PBMCs or T cells enriched from blood (not recorded which). The gene calls are TRBV2 and TRBJ2-1, with 7 bases matching TRBD2. The CDR3 sequence is CASSGEGYEQFF. For the CDR3, the DNA is TGTGCCAGCAGCGGGGAGGGGTACGAGCAGTTCTTC. The full variable domain, with the rest looked up from reference TRBV2 and TRBJ2-1, is EPEVTQTPSHQVTQMGQEVILRCVPISNHLYFYWYRQILGQKVEFLVSFYNNEISEKSEIFDDQFSVERPDGSNFTLKIRSTKLEDSAMYFCASSGEGYEQFFGPGTRLTVL.